This T cell receptor beta chain is from a study of metastatic and nonmetastatic thyroid tumors. Study context: Peripheral blood and tumor or nodule samples from malignant and benign thyroid patients were compared.

The V gene lost 10 bases and the J gene lost 2 bases, with 28 bases spanning the gap. The CDR3 is 18 amino acids. Findings of the study overall: Within blood and tumor, benign nodules reportedly had significantly lower TCR beta diversity than malignant thyroid tumors did.

No treatment of any kind had been given to any patient before thyroid surgery. Source study methods: The study took CDR3 differences across clinicopathological groups and made a distant-metastasis classifier for papillary thyroid cancer from them. TCRdb ran MiXCR on the PCR reads. For this entry, the V and J calls and clone size follow TCRdb and not the study's own pipeline. The data show tens of thousands of clones, 18% seen once. This clone turned up a few times. Its antigen remains unknown. This TCR was recovered from a male donor with papillary thyroid cancer or a benign thyroid nodule (not recorded which). Some clones in this sample may be carry-over from other donors' samples. The source material was blood. The chain recombines TRBV12-3 or TRBV12-4 with TRBJ2-3; D is ambiguous. Here the CDR3 DNA reads TGTGCCATCATTAGGAAGGCACATGGCCCTGGAGTCACAGATACGCAGTATTTT. Amino acids: CAIIRKAHGPGVTDTQYF.